These 16 T cell receptor beta chains originate from one sample sequenced in a study of CD8 T cells in ankylosing spondylitis. TCRdb called the 5' RACE reads again in MiXCR, with one record for every CDR3 protein. The sample comprises some 130,000 distinct CDR3 sequences, about an eighth of which are singletons, and approximately 4% rests with the top ten. The sequencing sample was made of blood, either unsorted or a sorted T cell fraction (not recorded which). All receptors come from a female donor with ankylosing spondylitis or in good health (not recorded which).

This clonotype was counted ten times or more. The chain combines TRBV27 with TRBJ2-1, with D hard to call. This CDR3 spans 14 amino acids. The V end lost 2 bases, the J end lost 2 bases, and 7 bases lay between the germline ends. Germline-derived CDR1 and CDR2 are MNHEY and SMNVEV (reference sequence). The CDR3 nucleotides are TGTGCCAGCAGTTTAGAAGGACCCTACAATGAGCAGTTCTTC. It is translated as CASSLEGPYNEQFF.

This clonotype has at least ten counts. The V and J genes are TRBV19 and TRBJ2-7; 7 bases agree with TRBD2. Trimming cost V 3 bases and J 3 bases; bases outside gene matches: 8. Germline CDR1 reads LNHDA; CDR2 reads SQIVND (reference sequence). The CDR3 is 15 residues long. CDR3 nucleotide sequence: TGTGCCAGTAGTATGGGGCTAGCGGCACACTACGAGCAGTACTTC. The encoded protein is CASSMGLAAHYEQYF.

This clonotype was detected ten times or more. The chain combines TRBV27 with TRBJ1-1, with a weak D call TRBD1 (6 bases). V lost 5 bases to trimming and J lost 0 bases, with 16 bases between them. The CDR3 loop spans 16 amino acids. Germline V gives CDR1 MNHEY, CDR2 SMNVEV (reference sequence). The chain's CDR3 is CASSGGQAIMNTEAFF. The CDR3 DNA sequence: TGTGCCAGCAGTGGGGGGCAGGCAATAATGAACACTGAAGCTTTCTTT.

This clonotype was detected ten times or more. V is TRBV10-3 and J is TRBJ1-3; TRBD1 matches 7 bases. This CDR3 has 14 residues. Germline lookup yields CDR1 ENHRY and CDR2 SYGVKD. V dropped 0 bases and J dropped 5; count of bases not matched to a gene: 1. The CDR3 sequence is CAISESTGRNTIYF. CDR3 DNA: TGTGCCATCAGTGAGTCGACAGGGAGAAACACCATATATTTT.

This clonotype was detected many times. The chain couples TRBV10-1 to TRBJ1-3; the D is unclear. This CDR3 is 13 amino acids long. Between the trimmed V and J ends, which lost 6 bases and 4 bases, there was a span of 10 bases. Germline V lookup: CDR1 WNHNN, CDR2 SYGVQD (reference sequence). The CDR3 region is CASSARTGNTIYF. In nucleotides, the CDR3 is TGCGCCAGCAGCGCTCGGACGGGAAACACCATATATTTT.

V and J are TRBV12-3 or TRBV12-4 and TRBJ1-5; the match to TRBD1 covers 8 bases. The CDR3 has 16 residues. V was pared by 3 bases and J by 7 bases, with 11 bases of the junction left unmatched. The CDR3 DNA follows: TGTGCCAGCAGTTTGGGTGACAGGGGATTTATCCAGCCCCAGCATTTT. This sequence encodes CASSLGDRGFIQPQHF.

The chain combines TRBV5-1 with TRBJ2-1; 12 nucleotides line up with TRBD2. This CDR3 has 17 residues. V dropped 5 bases and J dropped 0; count of bases not matched to a gene: 6. Germline CDR1 is SGHRS and CDR2 is YFSETQ. For the CDR3, the DNA is TGCGCCAGCAGACTAGCGGGAGGTTCAAGCTCCTACAATGAGCAGTTCTTC. This translates into CASRLAGGSSSYNEQFF.

This rearrangement joins TRBV19 to TRBJ1-1; TRBD1 is a possible D gene (6 bases). The CDR3 is 12 residues long. V was shortened by 7 bases and J by 11 bases, with 17 bases between the two germline ends. Germline CDR1 LNHDA, CDR2 SQIVND (reference sequence). The CDR3: CASKGDQGGAFF. In DNA, the CDR3 is TGTGCCAGTAAGGGGGACCAGGGAGGCGCTTTCTTT.

This clonotype has ten or more counts. CDR3 sequence (DNA): TGTGCCAGTAGTAATCCGCCCAGGGGTGGAAGATCCTACAATGAGCAGTTCTTC. It translates to CASSNPPRGGRSYNEQFF. This rearrangement joins TRBV19 to TRBJ2-1; D may be TRBD1 (6 bases). Germline lookup yields CDR1 LNHDA and CDR2 SQIVND (reference sequence). V gave up 4 bases and J gave up 1 base, with 20 bases separating them. The CDR3 loop spans 18 amino acids.

Ten or more counts support this clonotype. The chain carries TRBV5-1 and TRBJ2-1; 7 bases align to TRBD2. Unmatched junction bases numbered 5, after V lost 4 bases and J lost 1 base. In germline, CDR1 is SGHRS, CDR2 YFSETQ. CDR3 length: 15 residues. The CDR3 spells CASSPGLGSYNEQFF. CDR3 nucleotides: TGCGCCAGCAGCCCCGGACTAGGATCCTACAATGAGCAGTTCTTC.

Many counts were recorded for this clonotype. This chain uses TRBV5-1 with TRBJ2-3; 8 bases fit TRBD2. Trimming at V came to 6 bases and at J to 2 bases, leaving 14 bases not matched to a gene. Per germline, CDR1 SGHRS and CDR2 YFSETQ. The length of the CDR3 is 17 residues. The CDR3 is CASNDGVIAGLTDTQYF. CDR3 nucleotides: TGCGCCAGCAACGATGGTGTAATAGCGGGGCTCACAGATACGCAGTATTTT. Complete variable domain (other parts from reference TRBV5-1 and TRBJ2-3): KAGVTQTPRYLIKTRGQQVTLSCSPISGHRSVSWYQQTPGQGLQFLFEYFSETQRNKGNFPGRFSGRQFSNSRSEMNVSTLELGDSALYLCASNDGVIAGLTDTQYFGPGTRLTVL.

This clonotype appeared a few times. The chain has TRBV18 and TRBJ2-1; D call uncertain. Germline CDR1 and CDR2: KGHSH and LQKENI. V shed 2 bases and J shed 3 bases, with 2 bases lying between them. The CDR3 loop spans 12 amino acids. CDR3 bases: TGTGCCAGCTCACCAGTCTACAATGAGCAGTTCTTC. Its protein product is CASSPVYNEQFF.

This clonotype was picked up many times. The V gene is TRBV5-1, the J gene TRBJ1-2, with a weak D call TRBD1 (6 bases). The germline V and J ends were trimmed by 4 bases and 4 bases, with 17 bases remaining between them. CDR3 length equals 15 residues. Per germline, CDR1 SGHRS and CDR2 YFSETQ. CDR3 nucleotides: TGCGCCAGCAGCCTAGACAGGACACCTGCCTATGGCTACACCTTC. This gives the protein CASSLDRTPAYGYTF.

As regards this clonotype: A read error is possible here, since a much larger clone lies one base away. The chain has TRBV28 and TRBJ2-7; 10 bases agree with TRBD1. The junction had 5 bases not matched to a gene; V was cut back by 6 bases and J by 3 bases. In germline, CDR1 is MDHEN, CDR2 SYDVKM. This CDR3 contains 14 residues. The CDR3 region is CASSGGQGVYEQYF. The CDR3, as DNA: TGTGCCAGCAGCGGCGGACAGGGGGTCTACGAGCAGTACTTC.

At least ten counts were recorded for this clonotype. V is TRBV20-1 and J is TRBJ2-3; D is tentatively TRBD1 or TRBD2 (5 bases each). Trimming stripped 1 base from V and 1 base from J, with 9 bases between. This CDR3 contains 14 residues. The germline V gene encodes CDR1 DFQATT and CDR2 SNEGSKA (reference sequence). CDR3 sequence reads: CSARGGDGTDTQYF. DNA of the CDR3: TGCAGTGCTAGAGGAGGGGATGGCACAGATACGCAGTATTTT.

This clonotype was picked up many times. The chain couples TRBV12-3 or TRBV12-4 to TRBJ2-3; 9 bases line up with TRBD2. This CDR3 has 17 amino acids. After removal of 7 bases from V and 3 bases from J, the junction contained 14 bases not matched to a gene. CDR3 bases: TGTGCCAGCACTGGTATCGCTGGCGGGGGGGCAACAGATACGCAGTATTTT. It is translated as CASTGIAGGGATDTQYF.